This TCR beta chain emerged from a study of T cell responses to AZD1222 COVID-19 vaccine. V was clipped by 3 bases and J by 6 bases, with 9 bases between them. CDR3 length equals 13 residues. The germline CDR1 and CDR2 sequences are KGHSH and LQKENI. Libraries were prepared by immunoSEQ multiplex PCR; TCRdb keeps only in-frame clonotypes and omits some of them. Here the sample spans approximately 110,000 clones, about 87% being singletons. This receptor was identified in an adult who received the AZD1222 COVID-19 vaccine. Sample: peripheral blood, taken 28 days after the second AZD1222 dose. The chain is built from TRBV18 and TRBJ2-1; D remains unclear. The CDR3 sequence is CASSPSALNEQFF. CDR3 in DNA: TGTGCCAGCTCACCCTCGGCACTCAATGAGCAGTTCTTC.